This T cell receptor beta chain originates from a study of technical replicates of blood from a handful of donors. Assay used: immunoSEQ multiplex PCR; TCRdb lists only in-frame clones, some missing. The table has more than 65,000 clones, 95% to 97% seen once; the top ten hold approximately 0.3%. V dropped 8 bases and J dropped 0 bases, with 16 bases sitting between them. The CDR3 is made up of 15 amino acids. Per the germline V gene, CDR1 is MDHEN and CDR2 is SYDVKM. The J gene is TRBJ1-1, the V gene TRBV28, with unresolved D. Sequencing used T cells isolated from PBMCs. The sequence was obtained from a human donor in good health. The CDR3 spells CASSTAGRVNTEAFF. In DNA form, the CDR3 reads TGTGCCAGCTCTACTGCGGGGAGGGTGAACACTGAAGCTTTCTTT.